Sequencing of this TCR beta chain was carried out in a study of identical twins. V was clipped by 0 bases and J by 6 bases, with 12 bases between them. The CDR3 consists of 15 residues. The V gene's germline CDR1 is SGHKS and CDR2 YYEKEE (reference sequence). TCRdb independently ran MiXCR on the 5' RACE reads; one entry per CDR3 protein. The sample contains around 530,000 distinct CDR3 sequences, roughly 15% of which appear only once. These data also featured in a second study, about yellow fever vaccine responses in identical twins.

The chain has TRBV5-5 and TRBJ2-2; D not resolved. The source material was CD4+ T cells sorted from blood. The sequence was obtained from a woman in her late teens or twenties in good health. CDR3 sequence reads: CASSLGLGWAGELFF. The CDR3 DNA sequence: TGTGCCAGCAGCTTGGGTCTAGGGTGGGCCGGGGAGCTGTTTTTT.